Listed here are 12 T cell receptor beta chains from one sample, sequenced in a study of response to subunit inactivated influenza vaccine. TCRdb itself ran the RT-PCR reads through MiXCR, one entry per CDR3 protein. This table holds 500,000 to 600,000 distinct CDR3 sequences, roughly 8.2% found once. The specimen was PBMCs from blood, collected less than 30 months after vaccination. The receptors here all came from a man between 50 and 69 years old who received an inactivated influenza vaccine.

In its sample, this clonotype was seen a few times. The V gene is TRBV7-2, the J gene TRBJ2-6; D is unresolved. Germline CDR1 is SGHTA and CDR2 is FQGNSA. V dropped 1 base and J dropped 2 bases, with 9 bases sitting between them. The CDR3 is made up of 16 amino acids. This chain's CDR3 is CASSLGVAPGANVLTF. CDR3 sequence (DNA): TGTGCCAGCAGCTTAGGTGTCGCGCCTGGGGCCAACGTCCTGACTTTC.

This clonotype has ten or more counts. This chain connects TRBV5-1 to TRBJ2-1; D may be TRBD1 or TRBD2 (5 bases each). Germline values: CDR1 SGHRS, CDR2 YFSETQ. This CDR3 spans 16 amino acids. V was trimmed by 0 bases and J by 0 bases, leaving 10 bases between them. This CDR3 is CASSLEGTHSYNEQFF. The CDR3 DNA reads as TGCGCCAGCAGCTTGGAGGGGACCCACTCCTACAATGAGCAGTTCTTC.

In its sample, this clonotype was seen a few times. V usage is TRBV7-8 and J usage is TRBJ2-7, with D possibly matching TRBD2 (6 bases). The CDR3 is 14 residues long. V was clipped by 0 bases and J by 6 bases, with 12 bases between them. Germline V gives CDR1 SGHVS, CDR2 FQNEAQ. CDR3 bases: TGTGCCAGCAGCTTAGCGGAGGGGCTTGGCGAGCAGTACTTC. Protein sequence: CASSLAEGLGEQYF.

The J gene is TRBJ1-6, the V gene TRBV28; unclear D gene. The germline gives CDR1 MDHEN, CDR2 SYDVKM. V lost 2 bases to trimming and J lost 13 bases, with 12 bases between them. The CDR3 contains 13 residues. The CDR3 DNA reads as TGTGCCAGCAGTTTAAGGCGGGTAGCGCCCCTCCACTTT. Protein: CASSLRRVAPLHF. Full variable domain (missing parts from reference TRBV28 and TRBJ1-6): DVKVTQSSRYLVKRTGEKVFLECVQDMDHENMFWYRQDPGLGLRLIYFSYDVKMKEKGDIPEGYSVSREKKERFSLILESASTNQTSMYLCASSLRRVAPLHFGNGTRLTVT.

The V call is TRBV11-2, the J call TRBJ2-1; no clear D gene. The V gene lost 6 bases and the J gene lost 2 bases, with 14 bases spanning the gap. The CDR3 runs 15 residues. The germline CDR1 and CDR2 sequences are SGHAT and FQNNGV. DNA for the CDR3: TGTGCCAGCAGTCCCCAGAGCACACCCTACAATGAGCAGTTCTTC. It specifies CASSPQSTPYNEQFF.

This clonotype occurred many times. The J gene is TRBJ2-3, the V gene TRBV20-1, with 10 bases matching TRBD2. The ends lost 2 bases at V and 6 bases at J; junction bases unmatched: 2. The CDR3 runs 13 residues. Germline CDR1 DFQATT, CDR2 SNEGSKA (reference sequence). DNA for the CDR3: TGCAGTGCTAGACTAGCGGGGGCGGATACGCAGTATTTT. It is translated as CSARLAGADTQYF.

Worth noting for this clonotype: It may be a read error: a sequence one base away is much more abundant. In this CDR3 the conserved last residue, phenylalanine or tryptophan, is missing, so a read error is likely. This rearrangement joins TRBV20-1 to TRBJ2-1; 7 bases are shared with TRBD1. The CDR3 is 12 amino acids. V shed 6 bases, J shed 9 bases, and the junction held 8 bases outside the gene matches. From germline, CDR1 is DFQATT and CDR2 SNEGSKA (reference sequence). CDR3 DNA sequence: TGCAGTGCCCCGGGACAGTCCGCTGAGCAGTTCTCC. Translating gives CSAPGQSAEQFS.

This clonotype was seen a few times. The V and J genes are TRBV5-6 and TRBJ2-3, with 10 bases lining up with TRBD1. V was clipped by 0 bases and J by 6 bases; unmatched bases: 10. Germline V gene data show CDR1 as SGHDT and CDR2 as YYEEEE. The CDR3 has 17 amino acids. CDR3: CASSLGTGGVRLDTQYF. The CDR3 DNA follows: TGTGCCAGCAGCTTGGGGACAGGGGGGGTGAGACTCGATACGCAGTATTTT.

This chain uses TRBV12-3 or TRBV12-4 with TRBJ2-3; tentatively, D is TRBD1 or TRBD2 (6 bases each). The V and J ends lost 4 bases and 8 bases respectively, with 13 bases between them. The CDR3 has 13 amino acids. CDR3 loop: CASSSGAVGTQYF. CDR3 DNA: TGTGCCAGCAGTTCGGGGGCAGTGGGTACGCAGTATTTT.

This clonotype was recorded many times. The rearrangement links TRBV5-1 to TRBJ2-1; TRBD2 matches at 7 bases. Looked up from germline, CDR1 is SGHRS and CDR2 is YFSETQ. This CDR3 is built from 16 residues. The junction had 11 bases not matched to a gene; V was cut back by 0 bases and J by 8 bases. Here the CDR3 DNA reads TGCGCCAGCAGCTTGGATTCTAGCGGTGGTATTGATGAGCAGTTCTTC. Translating gives CASSLDSSGGIDEQFF.

This clonotype occurred a few times. This sequence joins TRBV10-3 and TRBJ2-1; 9 bases are a match to TRBD2. Per germline, CDR1 ENHRY and CDR2 SYGVKD. The CDR3 totals 16 residues. The J segment lost 5 bases and the V segment lost 1 base, leaving 6 bases of the junction unmatched. CDR3 nucleotide sequence: TGTGCCATCAGTGAGTTAGCGGGAGATTTCCACAATGAGCAGTTCTTC. Protein product: CAISELAGDFHNEQFF.

This clonotype occurred a few times. One end of the junction does not line up with germline, which may come from a read error. The V call is TRBV6-2 or TRBV6-3, the J call TRBJ1-5, with D perhaps TRBD1 (5 bases). This CDR3 spans 14 amino acids. In germline, CDR1 is MNHEY, CDR2 SVGEGT. The CDR3 spells CASSYYRINQPQHF. The CDR3 nucleotides read TGTGCCAGCAGCTACTACAGGATCAATCAGCCCCAGCATTTT.